These 3 T cell receptor beta chains were all obtained from the same sample, sequenced in a study of T cell changes during pregnancy in multiple sclerosis. Clones were read by immunoSEQ multiplex PCR, and TCRdb kept only the in-frame ones, dropping some. Of some 110,000 clones in the sample, roughly nine tenths were seen once. The material was peripheral blood, obtained before pregnancy. The receptors stem from a female donor with multiple sclerosis, enrolled in a pregnancy study.

V gene TRBV6-1 combines with J gene TRBJ1-1; 8 nucleotides align to TRBD1. Germline V gives CDR1 MNHNS, CDR2 SASEGT. This CDR3 region has 15 residues. Trimming cost V 7 bases and J 2 bases; bases outside gene matches: 9. The CDR3 reads CASISGGAGNTEAFF. In nucleotides, the CDR3 is TGTGCCAGCATCTCAGGGGGCGCGGGTAACACTGAAGCTTTCTTT.

The chain recombines TRBV7-3 with TRBJ1-1, with TRBD1 matching 10 bases. CDR1 SGHTA and CDR2 FQGTGA come from the germline V gene. Trimming took 5 bases from V and 4 from J; bases not matched to a gene: 7. The CDR3 consists of 15 residues. CDR3 sequence (DNA): TGTGCCAGCAGCACTACCGGGACAGGGGCCACTGAAGCTTTCTTT. This translates into CASSTTGTGATEAFF. Together with reference TRBV7-3 and TRBJ1-1, the CDR3 gives the full variable domain: GAGVSQTPSNKVTEKGKYVELRCDPISGHTALYWYRQSLGQGPEFLIYFQGTGAADDSGLPNDRFFAVRPEGSVSTLKIQRTERGDSAVYLCASSTTGTGATEAFFGQGTRLTVV.

This clone was seen more than once but under ten times. CDR3 loop: CASRAGTGRGQPQHF. The CDR3 coding sequence is TGTGCCAGCAGGGCGGGGACAGGTAGGGGTCAGCCCCAGCATTTT. V and J are TRBV2 and TRBJ1-5; 8 positions agree with TRBD1. CDR3 length: 15 residues. Germline trimming cut 6 bases from V and 6 bases from J; bases unmatched to any gene: 10. In germline, CDR1 is SNHLY, CDR2 FYNNEI.